This T cell receptor (beta chain) was obtained from a study of response to subunit inactivated influenza vaccine. This clonotype was found a few times. TCRdb reanalysed the RT-PCR reads using MiXCR and keeps one entry per CDR3 protein. The data hold some 570,000 distinct CDR3 sequences, with over 9% observed a single time. Trimming at V came to 4 bases and at J to 0 bases, leaving 6 bases not matched to a gene. CDR3 size: 17 residues. Germline-derived CDR1 and CDR2 are SGDLS and YYNGEE. A further study also used this sample, focusing on T cells expressing NK-cell markers. In that study: Generation of TCR beta cDNA was performed by 5'RACE template switching incorporating UMIs. Sorted CD3+CD56-NKG2C+, CD3+CD56+NKG2C- and CD3+CD56+NKG2C+ T cells were the source of the TCR beta repertoires. Only alpha-beta TCR T cells were sorted in several experiments, using an anti-gamma-delta TCR antibody. In a group of 5 or 6 donors, dominant NKG2C+ clonotypes represented about 1.0-7.5% of CD8+ T cells. It is unclear if expanded NKG2C-expressing clones target HCMV antigens.

The rearrangement joins TRBV9 to TRBJ2-1; 11 bases match TRBD2. The sample consisted of PBMCs from blood, taken on the day of vaccination. This receptor was identified in a man aged 45 to 65 who received an inactivated influenza vaccine. The CDR3 DNA reads TGTGCCAGCAGCCCTAGCGGGAGGCATAGCTCCTACAATGAGCAGTTCTTC. This codes for CASSPSGRHSSYNEQFF.